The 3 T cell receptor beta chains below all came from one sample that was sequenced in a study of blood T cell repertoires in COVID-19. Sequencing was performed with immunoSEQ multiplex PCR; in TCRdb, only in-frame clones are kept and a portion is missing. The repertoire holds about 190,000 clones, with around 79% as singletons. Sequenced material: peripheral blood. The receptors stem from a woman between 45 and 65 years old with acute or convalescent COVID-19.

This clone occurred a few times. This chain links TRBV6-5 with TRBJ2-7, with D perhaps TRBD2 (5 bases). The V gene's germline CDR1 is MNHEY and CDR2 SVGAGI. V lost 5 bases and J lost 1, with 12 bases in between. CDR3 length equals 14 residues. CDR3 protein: CASSQRRGSYEQYF. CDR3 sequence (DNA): TGTGCCAGCAGTCAACGACGGGGTTCCTACGAGCAGTACTTC.

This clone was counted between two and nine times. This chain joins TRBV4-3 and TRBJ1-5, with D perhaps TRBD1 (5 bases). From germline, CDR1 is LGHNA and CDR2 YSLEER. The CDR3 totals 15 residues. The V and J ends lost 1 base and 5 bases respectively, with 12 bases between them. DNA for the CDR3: TGCGCCAGCAGCCAAGCAATTAGGGGCGATCAGCCCCAGCATTTT. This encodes CASSQAIRGDQPQHF.

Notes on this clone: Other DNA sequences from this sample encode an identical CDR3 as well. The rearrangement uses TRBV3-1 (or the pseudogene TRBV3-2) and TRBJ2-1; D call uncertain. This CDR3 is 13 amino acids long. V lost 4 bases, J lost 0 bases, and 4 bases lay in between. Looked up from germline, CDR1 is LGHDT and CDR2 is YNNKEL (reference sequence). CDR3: CASSRSSYNEQFF. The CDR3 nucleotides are TGTGCCAGCAGCCGGAGCTCCTACAATGAGCAGTTCTTC.